The 18 T cell receptor beta chains below all came from one sample that was sequenced in a study of CXCR3-negative and CXCR3-positive naive CD8 T cells. TRB cDNA libraries were made by UMI-labeled 5' RACE. TCRdb processed the 5' RACE reads again and assigns one entry to each CDR3 protein, with no DNA. The sample totals 48,000 or so distinct CDR3 sequences. The sample consisted of memory CD8+ T cells from blood. Receptor source: a human donor in good health. Some clones in this sample may be carry-over from other donors' samples.

The chain uses TRBV20-1 and TRBJ2-5. The CDR3 loop spans 15 amino acids. CDR1 DFQATT and CDR2 SNEGSKA come from the germline V gene (reference sequence). The CDR3 loop reads CSASHDPTNQETQYF.

The J gene is TRBJ1-3, the V gene TRBV29-1. Germline CDR1 reads SQVTM; CDR2 reads ANQGSEA. The CDR3 sequence is 14 residues long. CDR3 sequence: CSVDAGRSGNTIYF.

The J gene is TRBJ2-1, the V gene TRBV20-1; the TCRdb call, TRBD2, lacks DNA for checking. CDR1 and CDR2 from the germline V gene are DFQATT and SNEGSKA (reference sequence). The CDR3 spans 13 residues. This CDR3 is CSATGTRVDEQFF.

The V call is TRBV7-8, the J call TRBJ2-5; TCRdb's D call of TRBD1 is untestable without DNA. Germline assignment: CDR1 SGHVS and CDR2 FQNEAQ. The CDR3 loop spans 17 amino acids. CDR3 sequence: CASSSPAGTGTQETQYF.

The rearrangement links TRBV6-4 to TRBJ2-3. The CDR3 is 15 amino acids. Germline lookup yields CDR1 MRHNA and CDR2 SNTAGT. This CDR3 is CASSDSTGSTDTQYF.

This chain uses TRBV29-1 with TRBJ1-1. The CDR3 sequence is 12 residues long. Germline CDR1 reads SQVTM; CDR2 reads ANQGSEA. CDR3 residues: CSVESLNTEAFF.

CDR3 region: CSARTVPGIQGWANEQFF. The gene calls are TRBV20-1 and TRBJ2-1; TCRdb's D call of TRBD1 is untestable without DNA. Germline V gene lookup returns CDR1 DFQATT and CDR2 SNEGSKA (reference sequence). CDR3 length: 18 residues.

The chain combines TRBV4-3 with TRBJ1-1; absent DNA, TCRdb's TRBD1 call cannot be checked. The CDR3 spans 15 residues. In germline, CDR1 is LGHNA, CDR2 YSLEER. CDR3 sequence: CASSQGTGAYTEAFF.

The chain carries TRBV2 and TRBJ2-3; TCRdb's assignment of TRBD2 cannot be checked, as there is no DNA. Germline CDR1 is SNHLY and CDR2 is FYNNEI. The CDR3 runs 15 residues. CDR3 protein: CASSEGFREADTQYF. Full variable domain (rest looked up from reference TRBV2 and TRBJ2-3): EPEVTQTPSHQVTQMGQEVILRCVPISNHLYFYWYRQILGQKVEFLVSFYNNEISEKSEIFDDQFSVERPDGSNFTLKIRSTKLEDSAMYFCASSEGFREADTQYFGPGTRLTVL.

CDR3 residues: CASSVQGGSYEQYF. The chain couples TRBV28 to TRBJ2-7; there is no DNA to check the TCRdb D call of TRBD2. Germline values: CDR1 MDHEN, CDR2 SYDVKM. This CDR3 spans 14 amino acids.

This chain joins TRBV27 and TRBJ2-1; TCRdb's D call, TRBD2, is unchecked because there is no DNA. Germline V gene data show CDR1 as MNHEY and CDR2 as SMNVEV (reference sequence). The CDR3 spans 14 residues. The chain's CDR3 is CASSARLGVTEQFF.

The chain carries TRBV6-2 or TRBV6-3 and TRBJ2-4; TCRdb's D gene call, TRBD1, goes unchecked for lack of DNA. This CDR3 is built from 12 residues. CDR1 MNHEY and CDR2 SVGEGT come from the germline V gene. The CDR3 sequence: CASSSFREIQYF.

The chain employs TRBV7-9 and TRBJ1-1. Germline V gives CDR1 SEHNR, CDR2 FQNEAQ (reference sequence). The CDR3 is 12 residues long. CDR3 sequence: CASSLADGLGFF. The entire variable domain, with the rest obtained from reference TRBV7-9 and TRBJ1-1, is as follows: DTGVSQNPRHKITKRGQNVTFRCDPISEHNRLYWYRQTLGQGPEFLTYFQNEAQLEKSRLLSDRFSAERPKGSFSTLEIQRTEQGDSAMYLCASSLADGLGFFGQGTRLTVV.

V usage is TRBV6-5 and J usage is TRBJ2-2; as DNA is missing, the TRBD1 call by TCRdb cannot be tested. This CDR3 comprises 13 residues. Germline values: CDR1 MNHEY, CDR2 SVGAGI. The CDR3: CASLSGWTGELFF.

V and J are TRBV27 and TRBJ2-5; the D gene TCRdb calls, TRBD1, cannot be checked with no DNA. The CDR3 covers 14 residues. Germline CDR1 reads MNHEY; CDR2 reads SMNVEV (reference sequence). CDR3 protein: CASSGGQGWETQYF.

The chain has TRBV5-1 and TRBJ2-7. CDR3 size: 12 residues. Germline V gene sequence: CDR1 SGHRS, CDR2 YFSETQ. CDR3 sequence: CASSLVAAEQYF.

This rearrangement joins TRBV20-1 to TRBJ1-1; TCRdb's assignment of TRBD1 cannot be checked, as there is no DNA. Germline V lookup: CDR1 DFQATT, CDR2 SNEGSKA (reference sequence). The CDR3 sequence is 13 residues long. The CDR3 reads CSAPRTGNTEAFF.

This chain connects TRBV20-1 to TRBJ2-5. The germline V gene encodes CDR1 DFQATT and CDR2 SNEGSKA (reference sequence). CDR3 length: 13 residues. The CDR3 protein is CSARSRVGETQYF.